This entry lists 19 T cell receptor beta chains sequenced from one sample in a study of shared clonotypes between healthy human individuals. TCRdb's table, derived via immunoSEQ multiplex PCR, lists solely in-frame clones and lacks some. The sample has more than 2,000,000 clones, more than 90% seen once. Sequencing was carried out using naive CD4+ T cells sorted from blood. Subset meaning: CD45RA+ positively selected. The receptor set was obtained from a man aged 18-30 years in good health.

The V gene is TRBV18, the J gene TRBJ2-3, with D maybe TRBD2 (5 bases). Trimming stripped 1 base from V and 4 bases from J, with 12 bases between. Germline CDR1 KGHSH, CDR2 LQKENI. CDR3 size: 15 residues. This CDR3 is CASSPRQRTSDTQYF. The CDR3, as DNA: TGTGCCAGCTCACCACGGCAGCGGACTTCAGATACGCAGTATTTT.

This chain joins TRBV6-5 and TRBJ2-3; 8 nucleotides match TRBD1. The CDR3 is 13 amino acids. Germline loops: CDR1 MNHEY, CDR2 SVGAGI. J was trimmed by 7 bases and V by 6 bases; bases with no gene match: 6. CDR3 amino acids: CASRKTGVNTQYF. CDR3 bases: TGTGCCAGCAGAAAGACAGGGGTAAATACGCAGTATTTT.

A remark on this clone: This CDR3 is also generated by other DNA sequences in the sample. The chain combines TRBV18 with TRBJ2-3; either TRBD1 or TRBD2 may fit D (5 bases each). V was cut by 2 bases and J by 6 bases, with 6 bases left in between. This CDR3 has 12 residues. Germline lookup yields CDR1 KGHSH and CDR2 LQKENI. CDR3 sequence reads: CASSPGTDTQYF. CDR3 in DNA: TGTGCCAGCTCACCAGGGACGGATACGCAGTATTTT.

The rearrangement uses TRBV2 and TRBJ2-3; perhaps TRBD2 as D (6 bases). Germline lookup yields CDR1 SNHLY and CDR2 FYNNEI. The length of the CDR3 is 18 residues. The V end lost 1 base, the J end lost 5 bases, and 22 bases lay between the germline ends. Here the CDR3 DNA reads TGTGCCAGCAGTGAAGTCCCTAACGCCGGGAGATTGGGAGATACGCAGTATTTT. The encoded protein is CASSEVPNAGRLGDTQYF.

The chain joins TRBV6-5 to TRBJ2-1, with D possibly called TRBD1 or TRBD2 (5 bases each). Germline assignment: CDR1 MNHEY and CDR2 SVGAGI. Trimming cost V 4 bases and J 6 bases, with 13 bases left between them. The CDR3 has 14 amino acids. CDR3 nucleotides: TGTGCCAGCAGTTCCCCGGGACCAGGCAATGAGCAGTTCTTC. Translation: CASSSPGPGNEQFF.

The V gene is TRBV27, the J gene TRBJ1-1; D not certain. With 5 bases removed from V and 0 bases from J, the gap between germline ends came to 7 bases. Germline V CDR1 and CDR2: MNHEY, SMNVEV (reference sequence). The CDR3 sequence is 13 residues long. CDR3 nucleotides: TGTGCCAGCAGTACTACAGTGAACACTGAAGCTTTCTTT. This translates into CASSTTVNTEAFF.

About this clone itself: The sample contains more than one DNA sequence encoding this CDR3. This chain links TRBV4-1 with TRBJ1-1; D is unresolved. V was trimmed by 0 bases and J by 1 base, leaving 6 bases between them. This CDR3 has 14 residues. Germline loops: CDR1 MGHRA, CDR2 YSYEKL. CDR3 protein: CASSQEGRNTEAFF. Written as DNA, the CDR3 is TGCGCCAGCAGCCAAGAGGGAAGGAACACTGAAGCTTTCTTT.

The chain has TRBV25-1 and TRBJ1-1; possibly TRBD1 for D (6 bases). The V end lost 1 base, the J end lost 6 bases, and 18 bases lay between the germline ends. The CDR3 consists of 16 residues. CDR1 and CDR2 (germline): MGHDK, SYGVNS. The CDR3 loop is CASSEFHLGTRAEAFF. The CDR3 bases are TGTGCCAGCAGTGAATTTCATCTCGGGACAAGAGCTGAAGCTTTCTTT.

The chain links TRBV4-2 to TRBJ2-1; tentatively, D is TRBD2 (6 bases). The CDR3 contains 15 residues. Germline CDR1 LGHNA, CDR2 YNFKEQ. The ends were cut back, 0 bases at V and 5 bases at J, with 11 bases in the middle. This CDR3 reads CASSQDVGGNNEQFF. In nucleotides, the CDR3 is TGTGCCAGCAGCCAAGATGTCGGGGGAAACAATGAGCAGTTCTTC.

The chain uses TRBV2 and TRBJ2-4; 7 nucleotides agree with TRBD1. With 6 bases clipped from V and 1 base from J, the junction kept 9 bases outside the gene matches. The CDR3 is 16 amino acids. Germline V gene data show CDR1 as SNHLY and CDR2 as FYNNEI. CDR3 nucleotides: TGTGCCAGCAGCCAAGGGGGCCTGCGGGCCAAAAACATTCAGTACTTC. As protein: CASSQGGLRAKNIQYF.

A few counts support this clone. The chain combines TRBV4-2 with TRBJ1-1; D is unclear. There are 15 residues in the CDR3. V was pared by 1 base and J by 1 base, with 10 bases between. CDR1 is LGHNA, CDR2 YNFKEQ, per germline. CDR3 protein: CASSQAYGTNTEAFF. The CDR3, as DNA: TGTGCCAGCAGCCAAGCTTACGGTACGAACACTGAAGCTTTCTTT.

The chain links TRBV6-5 to TRBJ1-4; TRBD1 aligns across 7 bases. The CDR3 consists of 14 residues. The V and J ends lost 5 bases and 3 bases, in that order; junction bases with no gene match: 3. Germline CDR1 reads MNHEY; CDR2 reads SVGAGI. In DNA, the CDR3 is TGTGCCAGCAGTCGGGGACAGTCTAATGAAAAACTGTTTTTT. Residues: CASSRGQSNEKLFF.

Concerning this clone itself: The sample holds other DNA sequences that translate to the same CDR3. The CDR3 DNA reads TGTGCCAGCTCACCAGATGGAAACACCATATATTTT. This encodes CASSPDGNTIYF. The chain carries TRBV18 and TRBJ1-3; D uncertain. CDR3 size: 12 residues. V was shortened by 2 bases and J by 3 bases, with 2 bases between the two germline ends. In germline, CDR1 is KGHSH, CDR2 LQKENI.

This clone has a single count. Other DNA variants within this sample encode the same CDR3. The rearrangement uses TRBV7-2 and TRBJ2-3; tentatively, D is TRBD1 (6 bases). The CDR3 spans 13 residues. Trimming took off 5 bases at V and 5 bases at J, with 11 bases between the two ends. Germline V gene sequence: CDR1 SGHTA, CDR2 FQGNSA. The CDR3: CASSLGRGDTQYF. The DNA of the CDR3 is TGTGCCAGCAGCCTCGGCAGGGGAGATACGCAGTATTTT.

This chain joins TRBV5-1 and TRBJ2-5; 10 nucleotides match TRBD1. CDR3 length: 15 residues. The V and J ends lost 4 bases and 5 bases, in that order; junction bases with no gene match: 8. CDR1 and CDR2 from the germline V gene are SGHRS and YFSETQ. The CDR3 DNA is TGCGCCAGCAGCCGTGGGACAGGGGACCGTGAGACCCAGTACTTC. Residues: CASSRGTGDRETQYF. The complete variable domain, with remaining parts taken from reference TRBV5-1 and TRBJ2-5, reads KAGVTQTPRYLIKTRGQQVTLSCSPISGHRSVSWYQQTPGQGLQFLFEYFSETQRNKGNFPGRFSGRQFSNSRSEMNVSTLELGDSALYLCASSRGTGDRETQYFGPGTRLLVL.

This chain connects TRBV6-5 to TRBJ2-7; a possible D gene is TRBD2 (5 bases). V lost 0 bases to trimming and J lost 4 bases, with 13 bases between them. The CDR3 is 15 residues long. Germline loops: CDR1 MNHEY, CDR2 SVGAGI. The CDR3 reads CASSYSPDGKYEQYF. The CDR3 nucleotides read TGTGCCAGCAGTTACTCCCCGGACGGGAAATACGAGCAGTACTTC.

This sequence joins TRBV7-2 and TRBJ1-6; D is perhaps TRBD1 (5 bases). Trimming stripped 5 bases from V and 6 bases from J, with 11 bases between. The CDR3 is made up of 14 amino acids. Germline lookup yields CDR1 SGHTA and CDR2 FQGNSA. This chain's CDR3 is CASSPPGFNSPLHF. The CDR3 DNA reads as TGTGCCAGCAGCCCCCCAGGGTTTAATTCACCCCTCCACTTT.

A remark on this clone: In the same sample, other DNA sequences code for this CDR3. This chain uses TRBV27 with TRBJ1-3; D is undetermined. This CDR3 comprises 15 residues. Per the germline V gene, CDR1 is MNHEY and CDR2 is SMNVEV (reference sequence). V was cut by 0 bases and J by 0 bases, with 6 bases left in between. The CDR3, as DNA: TGTGCCAGCAGTTTATCGTTTCTCTCTGGAAACACCATATATTTT. Residues: CASSLSFLSGNTIYF.

This clone was seen only a few times. The rearrangement links TRBV18 to TRBJ2-2, with 10 bases aligning to TRBD1. CDR3 length equals 17 residues. The germline V gene has CDR1 KGHSH and CDR2 LQKENI. V gave up 3 bases and J gave up 6 bases; unmatched junction bases: 10. As DNA, the CDR3 is TGTGCCAGCTCACCGGCGACAGGGGGCGCGGTGGCCGGGGAGCTGTTTTTT. Residues: CASSPATGGAVAGELFF.